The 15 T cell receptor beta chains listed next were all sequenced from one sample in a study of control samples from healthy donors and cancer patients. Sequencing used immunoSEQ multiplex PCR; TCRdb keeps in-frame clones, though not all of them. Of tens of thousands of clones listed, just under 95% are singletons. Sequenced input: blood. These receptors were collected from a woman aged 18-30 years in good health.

The CDR3 is CASREVGGRNYNEQFF. CDR3 bases: TGTGCCAGTAGAGAAGTTGGGGGGCGTAACTACAATGAGCAGTTCTTC. V is TRBV19 and J is TRBJ2-1; possibly TRBD1 or TRBD2 for D (6 bases each). Germline CDR1 LNHDA, CDR2 SQIVND (reference sequence). CDR3 length: 16 residues. The V gene lost 6 bases and the J gene lost 3 bases, with 18 bases spanning the gap.

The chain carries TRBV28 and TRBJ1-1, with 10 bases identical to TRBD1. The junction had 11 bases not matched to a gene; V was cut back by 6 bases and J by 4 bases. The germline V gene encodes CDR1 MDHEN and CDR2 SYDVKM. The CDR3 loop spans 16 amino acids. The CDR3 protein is CASSRQGAARSTEAFF. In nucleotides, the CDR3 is TGTGCCAGCAGCCGACAGGGGGCCGCGAGGAGCACTGAAGCTTTCTTT. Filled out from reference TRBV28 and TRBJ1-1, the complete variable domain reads DVKVTQSSRYLVKRTGEKVFLECVQDMDHENMFWYRQDPGLGLRLIYFSYDVKMKEKGDIPEGYSVSREKKERFSLILESASTNQTSMYLCASSRQGAARSTEAFFGQGTRLTVV.

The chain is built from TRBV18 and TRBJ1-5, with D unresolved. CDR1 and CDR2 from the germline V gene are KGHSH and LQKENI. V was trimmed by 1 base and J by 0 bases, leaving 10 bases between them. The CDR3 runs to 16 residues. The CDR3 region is CASSPLTDRSNQPQHF. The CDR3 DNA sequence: TGTGCCAGCTCACCACTAACAGACCGTAGCAATCAGCCCCAGCATTTT.

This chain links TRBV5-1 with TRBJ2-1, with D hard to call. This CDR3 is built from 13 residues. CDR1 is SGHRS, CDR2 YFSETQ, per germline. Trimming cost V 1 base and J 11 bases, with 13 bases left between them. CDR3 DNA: TGCGCCAGCAGCTTGAACTCCCGAGATCAGCAGTTCTTC. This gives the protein CASSLNSRDQQFF. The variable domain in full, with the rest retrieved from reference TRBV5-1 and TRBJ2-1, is KAGVTQTPRYLIKTRGQQVTLSCSPISGHRSVSWYQQTPGQGLQFLFEYFSETQRNKGNFPGRFSGRQFSNSRSEMNVSTLELGDSALYLCASSLNSRDQQFFGPGTRLTVL.

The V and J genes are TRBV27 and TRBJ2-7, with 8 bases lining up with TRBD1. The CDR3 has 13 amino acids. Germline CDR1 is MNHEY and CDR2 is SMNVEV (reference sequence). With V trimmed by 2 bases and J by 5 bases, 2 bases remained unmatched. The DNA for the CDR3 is TGTGCCAGCAGTTTACAGGGGGCAAACGAGCAGTACTTC. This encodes CASSLQGANEQYF.

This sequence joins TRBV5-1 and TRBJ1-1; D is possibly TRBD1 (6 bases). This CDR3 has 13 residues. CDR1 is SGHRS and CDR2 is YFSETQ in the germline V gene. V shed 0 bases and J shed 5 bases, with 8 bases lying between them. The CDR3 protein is CASSLVQGTEAFF. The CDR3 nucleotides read TGCGCCAGCAGCTTGGTACAGGGAACTGAAGCTTTCTTT.

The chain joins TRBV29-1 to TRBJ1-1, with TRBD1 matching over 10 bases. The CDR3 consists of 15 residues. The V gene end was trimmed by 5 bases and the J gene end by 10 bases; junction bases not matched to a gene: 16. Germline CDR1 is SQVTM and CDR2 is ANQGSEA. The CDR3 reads CSVTDSDRGWRGAFF. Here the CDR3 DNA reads TGCAGCGTTACTGACTCGGACAGGGGGTGGAGGGGAGCTTTCTTT.

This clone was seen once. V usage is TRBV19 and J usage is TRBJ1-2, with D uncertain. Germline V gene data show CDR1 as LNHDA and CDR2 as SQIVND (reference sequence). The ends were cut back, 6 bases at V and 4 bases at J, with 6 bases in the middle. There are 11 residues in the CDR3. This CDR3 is CASRRAYGYTF. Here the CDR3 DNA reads TGTGCCAGTAGAAGGGCCTATGGCTACACCTTC. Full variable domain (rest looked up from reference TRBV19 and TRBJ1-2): DGGITQSPKYLFRKEGQNVTLSCEQNLNHDAMYWYRQDPGQGLRLIYYSQIVNDFQKGDIAEGYSVSREKKESFPLTVTSAQKNPTAFYLCASRRAYGYTFGSGTRLTVV.

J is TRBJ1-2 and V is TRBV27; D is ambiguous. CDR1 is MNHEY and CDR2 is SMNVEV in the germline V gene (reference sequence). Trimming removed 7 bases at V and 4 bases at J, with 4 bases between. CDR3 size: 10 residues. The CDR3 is CASMAYGYTF. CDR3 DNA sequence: TGTGCCAGCATGGCCTATGGCTACACCTTC.

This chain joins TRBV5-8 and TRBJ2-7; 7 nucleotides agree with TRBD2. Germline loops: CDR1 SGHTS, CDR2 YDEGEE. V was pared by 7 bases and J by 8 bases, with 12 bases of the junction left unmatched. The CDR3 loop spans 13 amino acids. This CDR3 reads CASPHGRGEKQYF. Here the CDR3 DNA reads TGTGCCAGCCCCCATGGACGGGGGGAAAAGCAGTACTTC.

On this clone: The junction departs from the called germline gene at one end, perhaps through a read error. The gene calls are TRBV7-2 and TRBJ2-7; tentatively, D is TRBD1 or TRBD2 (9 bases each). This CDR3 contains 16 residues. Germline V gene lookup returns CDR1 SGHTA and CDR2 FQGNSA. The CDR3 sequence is CASSLAGQGGPYEQYF. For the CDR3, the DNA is TGTGCCAGCAGCCTAGCGGGACAGGGAGGCCCCTACGAGCAGTACTTC.

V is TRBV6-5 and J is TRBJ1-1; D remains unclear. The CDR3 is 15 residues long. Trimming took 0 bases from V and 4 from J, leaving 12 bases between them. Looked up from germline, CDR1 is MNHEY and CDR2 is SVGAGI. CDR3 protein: CASSYSGRRATEAFF. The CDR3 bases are TGTGCCAGCAGTTACTCGGGCAGGAGGGCCACTGAAGCTTTCTTT.

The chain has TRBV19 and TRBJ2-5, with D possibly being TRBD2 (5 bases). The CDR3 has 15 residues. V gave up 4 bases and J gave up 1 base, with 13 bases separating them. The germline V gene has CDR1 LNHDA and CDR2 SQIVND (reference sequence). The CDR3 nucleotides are TGTGCCAGTAGTAGGTATGGGGAGATCCAAGAGACCCAGTACTTC. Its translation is CASSRYGEIQETQYF.

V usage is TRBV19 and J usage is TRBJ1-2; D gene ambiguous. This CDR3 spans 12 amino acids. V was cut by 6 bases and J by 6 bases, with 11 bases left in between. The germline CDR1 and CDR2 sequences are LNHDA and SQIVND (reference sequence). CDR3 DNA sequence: TGTGCCAGTAGATTGGGGTCTCATGGCTACACCTTC. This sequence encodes CASRLGSHGYTF.

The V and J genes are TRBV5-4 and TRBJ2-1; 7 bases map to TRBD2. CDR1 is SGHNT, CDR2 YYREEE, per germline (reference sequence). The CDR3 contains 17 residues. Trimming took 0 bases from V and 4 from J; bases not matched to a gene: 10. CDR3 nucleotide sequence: TGTGCCAGCAGCTTGGCCGTTTCGGCCGGGGGGTACAATGAGCAGTTCTTC. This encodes CASSLAVSAGGYNEQFF.